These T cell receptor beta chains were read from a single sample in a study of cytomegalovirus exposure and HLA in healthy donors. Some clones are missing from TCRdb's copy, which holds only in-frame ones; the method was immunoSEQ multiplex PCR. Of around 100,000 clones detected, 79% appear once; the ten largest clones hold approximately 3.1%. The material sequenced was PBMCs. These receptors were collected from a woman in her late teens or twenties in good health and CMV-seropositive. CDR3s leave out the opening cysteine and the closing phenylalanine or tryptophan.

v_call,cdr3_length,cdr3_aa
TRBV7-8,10,ASSRTGVEQY
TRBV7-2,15,ASSLVGTSGLYNEQF
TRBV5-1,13,ASSLSGASTDTQY
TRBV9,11,ASSVGRATEAF
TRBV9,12,ASSVGGQQETQY
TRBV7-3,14,ASSLLSGQGLETQY
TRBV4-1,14,ASSQDRYRLNTEAF
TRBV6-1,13,ASSRTGATYNEQF
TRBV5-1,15,ASSLEQGASLSYEQY
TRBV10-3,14,AISGNTTGTLIEQY
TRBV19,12,ASSIARLAGELF
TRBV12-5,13,ASGPPGRGLEGYT
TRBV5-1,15,ASSLLGSGRSTDTQY
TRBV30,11,AGKLGQLYEQY
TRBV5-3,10,ATRAGVETQY
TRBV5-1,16,ASSLGFLGQGARSGYT
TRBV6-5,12,ASRPGTVSYEQY
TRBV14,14,ASSQELEGVDYGYT
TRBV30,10,ASDRERYEQY
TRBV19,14,ASSWGTGTDNEKLF
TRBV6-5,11,ASWDRANTEAF
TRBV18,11,ASSPAGIYGYT
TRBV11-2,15,ASSLDTIAGGSYEQY
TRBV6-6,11,ASSSAGTDTQY
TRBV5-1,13,ASSDSRSGANVLT
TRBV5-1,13,ASSLPGGSYNEQF
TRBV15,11,ATSRGQNEKLF
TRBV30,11,AWSVGGSTEAF
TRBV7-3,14,ASSSLHWGEGHEQF
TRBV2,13,ASRVGYRGRHIQY
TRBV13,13,ASSFAGGGTDTQY
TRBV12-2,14,ASRLLPDRPNTEAF
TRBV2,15,ASLLGPLGTGPYGYT
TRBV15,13,ATSRDPAGSYEQY
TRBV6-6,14,ASSRSQGFVPYEQY
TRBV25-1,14,ASSELAGGGGGELF
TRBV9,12,ASSPLAGDAEQF
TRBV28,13,ASISGGEARYEQY